The 25 T cell receptor beta chains in this list originate from one sample, sequenced in a study of early stage breast cancer tumors. The method was immunoSEQ multiplex PCR; TCRdb's version includes in-frame clones alone and lacks a portion of them. The sample lists fewer than 70,000 clones, roughly 80% seen once, with roughly 3.4% in the top ten. The specimen was blood. These receptors were collected from a person younger than 45 with breast cancer.

To note about this clone: Germline is not matched at one junction end, which may reflect a read error. The CDR3 bases are TGTGCCAGCAGCCTCCTATCCGAGGGTGGCTCCACCTTC. It specifies CASSLLSEGGSTF. The V and J genes are TRBV14 and TRBJ1-2; no clear D. This CDR3 is built from 13 residues. Germline V gene lookup returns CDR1 SGHDN and CDR2 FVKESK.

This clone appeared a single time. The rearrangement uses TRBV28 and TRBJ1-5; D is perhaps TRBD1 (5 bases). Per the germline V gene, CDR1 is MDHEN and CDR2 is SYDVKM. The CDR3 contains 14 residues. V lost 7 bases, J lost 2 bases, and 12 bases lay in between. CDR3: CASTAGPRNQPQHF. CDR3 in DNA: TGTGCCAGCACGGCAGGGCCCCGCAATCAGCCCCAGCATTTT.

This clone appeared a single time. CDR3: CASSVGAGGFMSSTDTQYF. As DNA, the CDR3 is TGTGCCAGCAGCGTAGGAGCGGGAGGCTTCATGTCTAGCACAGATACGCAGTATTTT. V gene TRBV9 combines with J gene TRBJ2-3; 9 bases line up with TRBD2. Germline V lookup: CDR1 SGDLS, CDR2 YYNGEE. The length of the CDR3 is 19 residues. J lost 0 bases, V lost 0 bases, and 11 bases had no gene match.

The chain carries TRBV29-1 and TRBJ1-5; tentatively, D is TRBD1 (5 bases). From germline, CDR1 is SQVTM and CDR2 ANQGSEA. With 0 bases removed from V and 0 bases from J, the gap between germline ends came to 15 bases. CDR3 length: 17 amino acids. The CDR3 DNA reads as TGCAGCGTTGAAGATCGTTTACGGGACCCTAGCAATCAGCCCCAGCATTTT. Its protein product is CSVEDRLRDPSNQPQHF.

V usage is TRBV23-1 and J usage is TRBJ2-5; D not certain. TRBV23-1 is reported as an ORF; its role is uncertain. There are 17 residues in the CDR3. With 3 bases removed from V and 1 base from J, the gap between germline ends came to 18 bases. The CDR3 loop is CASSHHPLGSSQETQYF. The CDR3 DNA sequence: TGCGCCAGCAGTCACCACCCACTGGGTAGCAGCCAAGAGACCCAGTACTTC.

The rearrangement links TRBV10-1 to TRBJ2-2, with 7 bases matching TRBD2. V gave up 4 bases and J gave up 6 bases; unmatched junction bases: 8. The V gene's germline CDR1 is WNHNN and CDR2 SYGVQD (reference sequence). CDR3 length equals 15 residues. CDR3 nucleotide sequence: TGCGCCAGCAGTGGTGGGGGGACTATACCCGGGGAGCTGTTTTTT. It yields the protein CASSGGGTIPGELFF.

The chain has TRBV7-9 and TRBJ2-3; 9 bases fit TRBD2. The CDR3 covers 16 residues. CDR1 and CDR2 (germline): SEHNR, FQNEAQ (reference sequence). Trimming cost V 5 bases and J 2 bases; bases outside gene matches: 8. The CDR3 spells CASSPSLAGITDTQYF. The DNA for the CDR3 is TGTGCCAGCAGCCCCAGCCTAGCGGGAATCACAGATACGCAGTATTTT.

This clone appeared a few times. The chain couples TRBV4-3 to TRBJ1-1; perhaps TRBD1 as D (5 bases). V lost 0 bases and J lost 2, with 10 bases in between. The CDR3 loop spans 15 amino acids. The germline gives CDR1 LGHNA, CDR2 YSLEER. The CDR3 region is CASSQDFGANTEAFF. CDR3 bases: TGCGCCAGCAGCCAAGATTTTGGGGCTAACACTGAAGCTTTCTTT.

This sequence joins TRBV7-6 and TRBJ1-2, with 8 bases fitting TRBD1. Germline CDR1 SGHVS, CDR2 FNYEAQ. The CDR3 runs to 15 residues. V lost 1 base to trimming and J lost 8 bases; unmatched junction nucleotides: 9. The CDR3 DNA follows: TGTGCCAGCAGCTTAGGGGACCAGGGGGCGGACGGCTACACCTTC. Amino acid sequence: CASSLGDQGADGYTF.

The rearrangement links TRBV19 to TRBJ1-1, with 9 bases lining up with TRBD1. The CDR3 totals 15 residues. Germline V lookup: CDR1 LNHDA, CDR2 SQIVND (reference sequence). With 6 bases clipped from V and 5 bases from J, the junction kept 10 bases outside the gene matches. CDR3 DNA sequence: TGTGCCAGTAGCTTACAGGGGGCGGGAAATACTGAAGCTTTCTTT. Amino acid sequence: CASSLQGAGNTEAFF.

This chain uses TRBV10-3 with TRBJ2-3, with 8 bases identical to TRBD1. The CDR3 length is 18 residues. CDR1 and CDR2 from the germline V gene are ENHRY and SYGVKD. Trimming removed 0 bases from V and 2 bases from J; junction bases left unmatched: 10. CDR3 nucleotides: TGTGCCATCAGTGAGTCGCATGGGACAGGTTTTTTCACAGATACGCAGTATTTT. Its translation: CAISESHGTGFFTDTQYF.

The genes are TRBV11-2 and TRBJ1-2, with no clear D. This CDR3 has 14 residues. V was clipped by 0 bases and J by 6 bases, with 11 bases between them. Germline CDR1 and CDR2: SGHAT and FQNNGV. The CDR3 protein is CASSLEGIGHGYTF. In nucleotides, the CDR3 is TGTGCCAGCAGCTTAGAGGGGATTGGGCATGGCTACACCTTC.

This clone turned up a few times. J is TRBJ2-7 and V is TRBV10-1; D call uncertain. Germline V gene sequence: CDR1 WNHNN, CDR2 SYGVQD (reference sequence). The CDR3 runs to 13 residues. V was shortened by 4 bases and J by 1 base, with 8 bases between the two germline ends. CDR3 region: CASSGEQSYEQYF. For the CDR3, the DNA is TGCGCCAGCAGTGGGGAACAATCCTACGAGCAGTACTTC.

This chain connects TRBV6-1 to TRBJ1-1; D is undetermined. With 6 bases removed from V and 11 bases from J, the gap between germline ends came to 13 bases. The CDR3 sequence is 11 residues long. Germline lookup yields CDR1 MNHNS and CDR2 SASEGT. CDR3 sequence: CASRDRSGAFF. CDR3 bases: TGTGCCAGCAGAGACCGGTCCGGGGCTTTCTTT.

In this sample, this clone turned up a few times. The chain employs TRBV7-2 and TRBJ2-7, with TRBD1 as a possible D gene (6 bases). The CDR3 has 13 amino acids. Per germline, CDR1 SGHTA and CDR2 FQGNSA. The germline V and J ends were trimmed by 6 bases and 3 bases, with 12 bases remaining between them. As DNA, the CDR3 is TGTGCCAGCAGTGCAGTCAGGGGCTACGAGCAGTACTTC. It yields the protein CASSAVRGYEQYF.

The chain links TRBV5-4 to TRBJ2-3; D is undetermined. Germline loops: CDR1 SGHNT, CDR2 YYREEE (reference sequence). V was cut by 0 bases and J by 0 bases, with 2 bases left in between. The CDR3 covers 13 residues. This CDR3 reads CASSLDSTDTQYF. The CDR3 nucleotides are TGTGCCAGCAGCTTGGACAGCACAGATACGCAGTATTTT. Together with reference TRBV5-4 and TRBJ2-3, the CDR3 gives the full variable domain: ETGVTQSPTHLIKTRGQQVTLRCSSQSGHNTVSWYQQALGQGPQFIFQYYREEENGRGNFPPRFSGLQFPNYSSELNVNALELDDSALYLCASSLDSTDTQYFGPGTRLTVL.

This rearrangement joins TRBV18 to TRBJ2-7, with no clear D. The CDR3 length is 14 residues. Trimming removed 3 bases at V and 8 bases at J, with 17 bases between. Looked up from germline, CDR1 is KGHSH and CDR2 is LQKENI. In DNA, the CDR3 is TGTGCCAGCTCACCGGTAGGTCGTGGAAGTAAGCAGTACTTC. This gives the protein CASSPVGRGSKQYF.

In DNA form, the CDR3 reads TGTGCCAGCAGCTCACCATGGGGGAGCGGGAGGGCCCGGCGCCGGGAGCAGTTCTTC. Amino acid sequence: CASSSPWGSGRARRREQFF. The chain combines TRBV7-3 with TRBJ2-1, with 10 bases fitting TRBD2. The V segment lost 4 bases and the J segment 10 bases; nucleotides outside the gene matches: 22. CDR3 length: 19 residues. Looked up from germline, CDR1 is SGHTA and CDR2 is FQGTGA.

This clone was picked up a small number of times. The rearrangement joins TRBV5-1 to TRBJ1-2; 8 nucleotides align to TRBD1. Germline V lookup: CDR1 SGHRS, CDR2 YFSETQ. V lost 4 bases to trimming and J lost 8 bases; unmatched junction nucleotides: 13. The CDR3 spans 15 residues. In DNA form, the CDR3 reads TGCGCCAGCAGCGTCTCAGGGGGCGCCAATCGGGGCTACACCTTC. It yields the protein CASSVSGGANRGYTF.

The chain joins TRBV7-2 to TRBJ1-4; TRBD1 agrees at 10 bases. The CDR3 has 13 residues. Trimming at V came to 4 bases and at J to 8 bases, leaving 1 base not matched to a gene. In germline, CDR1 is SGHTA, CDR2 FQGNSA. CDR3 DNA: TGTGCCAGCAGCTCGGACAGGGGGGAAAAACTGTTTTTT. The encoded protein is CASSSDRGEKLFF.

This sequence joins TRBV19 and TRBJ2-4; 9 bases align to TRBD1. V lost 1 base and J lost 1; bases outside the gene matches: 2. CDR3 length: 16 amino acids. The germline V gene encodes CDR1 LNHDA and CDR2 SQIVND (reference sequence). The CDR3, as DNA: TGTGCCAGTAGTATAGGCGACAGGGGGGCCAAAAACATTCAGTACTTC. It codes for CASSIGDRGAKNIQYF.

The chain recombines TRBV7-9 with TRBJ1-2; TRBD1 aligns across 8 bases. This CDR3 comprises 15 residues. Trimming took 5 bases from V and 5 from J; bases not matched to a gene: 10. CDR1 is SEHNR and CDR2 is FQNEAQ in the germline V gene (reference sequence). The CDR3 DNA reads TGTGCCAGCAGCCTGGGACAGGCTAATCTTTATGGCTACACCTTC. Translating it yields CASSLGQANLYGYTF. Combining the CDR3 with reference TRBV7-9 and TRBJ1-2 gives the whole variable domain DTGVSQNPRHKITKRGQNVTFRCDPISEHNRLYWYRQTLGQGPEFLTYFQNEAQLEKSRLLSDRFSAERPKGSFSTLEIQRTEQGDSAMYLCASSLGQANLYGYTFGSGTRLTVV.

V usage is TRBV5-4 and J usage is TRBJ1-3; TRBD1 might be the D (6 bases). Trimming removed 0 bases from V and 1 base from J, with 8 bases in between. The CDR3 contains 15 residues. Germline V gives CDR1 SGHNT, CDR2 YYREEE (reference sequence). CDR3 amino acids: CASSLGGTSGNTIYF. The CDR3 DNA reads TGTGCCAGCAGCTTGGGGGGGACATCTGGAAACACCATATATTTT.

The chain employs TRBV7-2 and TRBJ1-2; D is unresolved. Germline V gene sequence: CDR1 SGHTA, CDR2 FQGNSA. Trimming took off 5 bases at V and 5 bases at J, with 15 bases between the two ends. The CDR3 runs 14 residues. Here the CDR3 reads CASSTDGSGYGYTF. The CDR3 nucleotides read TGTGCCAGCAGCACCGACGGTTCGGGGTATGGCTACACCTTC.

This clone has a single count. This chain joins TRBV27 and TRBJ2-7, with D maybe TRBD1 (8 bases). CDR1 and CDR2 from the germline V gene are MNHEY and SMNVEV (reference sequence). V lost 11 bases and J lost 0, with 20 bases in between. This CDR3 region has 15 residues. The CDR3 protein is CAGGGGGQVSYEQYF. DNA of the CDR3: TGTGCCGGTGGGGGAGGGGGACAGGTCTCCTACGAGCAGTACTTC.